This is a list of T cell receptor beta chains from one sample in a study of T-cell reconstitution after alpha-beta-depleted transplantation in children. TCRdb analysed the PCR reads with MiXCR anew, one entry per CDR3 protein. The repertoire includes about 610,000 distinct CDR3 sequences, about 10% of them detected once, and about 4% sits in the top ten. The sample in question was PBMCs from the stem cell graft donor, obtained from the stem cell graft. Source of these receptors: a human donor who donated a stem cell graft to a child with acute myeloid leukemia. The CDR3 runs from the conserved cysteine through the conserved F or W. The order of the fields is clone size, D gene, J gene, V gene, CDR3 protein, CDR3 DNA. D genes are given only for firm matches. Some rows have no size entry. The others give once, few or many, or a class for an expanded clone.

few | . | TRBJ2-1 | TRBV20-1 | CSGLVEFNEQFF | TGCAGTGGGCTAGTCGAATTCAATGAGCAGTTCTTC
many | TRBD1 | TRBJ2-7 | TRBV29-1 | CSVGTGTGTYEQYF | TGCAGCGTCGGGACCGGGACAGGGACCTACGAGCAGTACTTC
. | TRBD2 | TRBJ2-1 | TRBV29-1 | CSLTSESYNVQFF | TGCAGCTTGACTAGCGAGTCTTACAATGTGCAGTTCTTC
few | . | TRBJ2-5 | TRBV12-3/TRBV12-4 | CASSLAAGRKETQYF | TGTGCCAGCAGTTTAGCAGCGGGTAGGAAAGAGACCCAGTACTTC
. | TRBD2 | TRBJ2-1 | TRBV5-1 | CASSLVGGRSGNEQFF | TGCGCCAGCAGCTTGGTGGGCGGGAGGTCCGGCAATGAGCAGTTCTTC
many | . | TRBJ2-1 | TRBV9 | CASSYKNEQFF | TGTGCCAGCAGCTACAAAAATGAGCAGTTCTTC
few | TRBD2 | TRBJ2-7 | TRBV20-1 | CSSGLAGGPSMNEQYF | TGCAGTTCAGGACTAGCGGGAGGACCTTCTATGAACGAGCAGTACTTC
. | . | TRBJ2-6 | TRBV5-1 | CASSWEGANVLTF | TGCGCCAGCAGCTGGGAAGGGGCCAACGTCCTGACTTTC
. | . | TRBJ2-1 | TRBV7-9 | CASSSTLEQFF | TGTGCCAGCAGCTCGACCCTTGAGCAGTTCTTC
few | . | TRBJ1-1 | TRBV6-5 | CASSYGPTFTEAFF | TGTGCCAGCAGTTACGGTCCCACTTTTACTGAAGCTTTCTTT
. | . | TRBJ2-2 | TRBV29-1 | CSVAPLPNTGELFF | TGCAGCGTTGCCCCCCTACCGAACACCGGGGAGCTGTTTTTT
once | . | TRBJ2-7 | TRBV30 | CAWSVRKGQYF | TGTGCCTGGAGTGTCCGGAAGGGGCAGTACTTC
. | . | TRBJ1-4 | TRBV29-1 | CSIDGGGGDEKLFF | TGCAGCATCGATGGGGGAGGGGGTGACGAAAAACTGTTTTTT
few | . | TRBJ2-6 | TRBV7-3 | CASSSANSGANVLTF | TGTGCCAGCAGCTCCGCAAACTCTGGGGCCAACGTCCTGACTTTC
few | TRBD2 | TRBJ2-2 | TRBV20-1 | CSARDRLAGEAGELFF | TGCAGTGCTAGGGATAGACTAGCGGGAGAGGCCGGGGAGCTGTTTTTT
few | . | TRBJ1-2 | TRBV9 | CASSVGAGRNYGYTF | TGTGCCAGCAGCGTAGGAGCAGGACGAAACTATGGCTACACCTTC
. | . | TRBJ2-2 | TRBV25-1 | CASKSPGTLNTGELFF | TGTGCCAGCAAATCTCCCGGGACATTGAACACCGGGGAGCTGTTTTTT
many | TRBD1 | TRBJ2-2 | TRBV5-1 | CASSLDRGVTGELFF | TGCGCCAGCAGCTTAGACAGGGGAGTCACCGGGGAGCTGTTTTTT
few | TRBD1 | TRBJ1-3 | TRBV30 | CAWAGGAPGNTIYF | TGTGCCTGGGCAGGGGGCGCCCCTGGAAACACCATATATTTT
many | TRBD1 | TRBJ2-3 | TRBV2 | CASSPGTVTDTQYF | TGTGCCAGCAGTCCCGGGACAGTCACAGATACGCAGTATTTT
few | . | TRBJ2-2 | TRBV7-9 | CASSLEVFTGELFF | TGTGCCAGCAGCTTAGAAGTGTTCACCGGGGAGCTGTTTTTT
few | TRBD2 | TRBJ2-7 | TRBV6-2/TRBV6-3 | CASTTLAGTNEQYF | TGTGCCAGCACGACCCTAGCGGGAACCAACGAGCAGTACTTC
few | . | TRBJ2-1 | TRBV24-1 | CATSDNRDSNYNEQFF | TGTGCCACCAGTGATAATAGGGATAGTAACTACAATGAGCAGTTCTTC
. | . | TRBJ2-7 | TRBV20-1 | CSASFLDAYEQYF | TGCAGTGCTAGTTTCCTAGACGCCTACGAGCAGTACTTC
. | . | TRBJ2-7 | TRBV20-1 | CSARDIGPYSAYEQYF | TGCAGTGCTAGAGATATCGGACCCTATTCAGCCTACGAGCAGTACTTC
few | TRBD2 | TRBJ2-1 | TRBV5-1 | CASSWGLAGGPFSNEQFF | TGCGCCAGCAGCTGGGGACTAGCGGGAGGGCCGTTTAGTAATGAGCAGTTCTTC
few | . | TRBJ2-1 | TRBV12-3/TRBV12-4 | CASSSFGTITYNEQFF | TGTGCCAGCAGCTCATTTGGGACCATCACTTACAATGAGCAGTTCTTC
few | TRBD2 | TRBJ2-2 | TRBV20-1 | CSAMSGSGGELFF | TGCAGTGCCATGAGCGGGAGCGGCGGGGAGCTGTTTTTT
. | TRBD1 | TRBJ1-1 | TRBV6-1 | CASTQDRGSTEAFF | TGTGCCAGCACCCAGGACAGGGGATCCACTGAAGCTTTCTTT
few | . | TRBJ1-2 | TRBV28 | CASRGQLSYGYTF | TGTGCCAGCAGGGGACAATTAAGCTATGGCTACACCTTC
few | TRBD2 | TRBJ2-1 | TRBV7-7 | CASSLASREENNEQFF | TGTGCTAGCAGCTTAGCGTCGCGGGAGGAAAACAATGAGCAGTTCTTC
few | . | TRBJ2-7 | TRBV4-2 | CASSQNSYEQYF | TGTGCCAGCAGTCAGAACTCCTACGAGCAGTACTTC
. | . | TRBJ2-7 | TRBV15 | CATSRDPGTLYEQYF | TGTGCCACCAGCAGAGACCCAGGGACCCTCTACGAGCAGTACTTC
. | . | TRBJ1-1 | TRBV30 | CAWMRTGLTEAFF | TGTGCCTGGATGAGAACAGGGCTCACTGAAGCTTTCTTT
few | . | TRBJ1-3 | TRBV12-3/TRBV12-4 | CASSLGTAYSGNTIYF | TGTGCCAGCAGTTTAGGGACAGCCTACTCTGGGAACACCATATATTTT
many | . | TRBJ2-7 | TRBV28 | CASSLYEQYF | TGTGCCAGCAGTTTATACGAGCAGTACTTC
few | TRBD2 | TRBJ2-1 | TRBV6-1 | CASSPGTSANNEQFF | TGTGCCAGCAGCCCCGGGACTAGCGCGAACAATGAGCAGTTCTTC
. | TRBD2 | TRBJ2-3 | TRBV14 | CASSQRTGGFTDTQYF | TGTGCCAGCAGCCAAAGGACGGGGGGATTCACAGATACGCAGTATTTT
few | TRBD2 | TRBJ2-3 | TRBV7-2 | CASSQGLAGVNTQYF | TGTGCCAGCAGCCAGGGACTAGCGGGAGTGAATACGCAGTATTTT
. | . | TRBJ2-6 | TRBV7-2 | CASSLASSWGTGANVLTF | TGTGCCAGCAGCTTAGCGTCATCATGGGGAACTGGGGCCAACGTCCTGACTTTC
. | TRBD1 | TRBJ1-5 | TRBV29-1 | CSVYDRGANQPQHF | TGCAGCGTTTATGACAGGGGAGCGAATCAGCCCCAGCATTTT
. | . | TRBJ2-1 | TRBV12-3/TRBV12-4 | CASSFPGGDEQFF | TGTGCCAGCAGTTTCCCCGGCGGAGATGAGCAGTTCTTC
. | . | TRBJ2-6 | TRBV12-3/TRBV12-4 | CASSFSGPSGANVLTF | TGTGCCAGCAGTTTCAGCGGGCCCTCTGGGGCCAACGTCCTGACTTTC
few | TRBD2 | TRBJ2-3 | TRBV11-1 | CASSPSQRRERSTDTQYF | TGTGCCAGCAGCCCCTCCCAGCGGCGGGAGAGAAGCACAGATACGCAGTATTTT